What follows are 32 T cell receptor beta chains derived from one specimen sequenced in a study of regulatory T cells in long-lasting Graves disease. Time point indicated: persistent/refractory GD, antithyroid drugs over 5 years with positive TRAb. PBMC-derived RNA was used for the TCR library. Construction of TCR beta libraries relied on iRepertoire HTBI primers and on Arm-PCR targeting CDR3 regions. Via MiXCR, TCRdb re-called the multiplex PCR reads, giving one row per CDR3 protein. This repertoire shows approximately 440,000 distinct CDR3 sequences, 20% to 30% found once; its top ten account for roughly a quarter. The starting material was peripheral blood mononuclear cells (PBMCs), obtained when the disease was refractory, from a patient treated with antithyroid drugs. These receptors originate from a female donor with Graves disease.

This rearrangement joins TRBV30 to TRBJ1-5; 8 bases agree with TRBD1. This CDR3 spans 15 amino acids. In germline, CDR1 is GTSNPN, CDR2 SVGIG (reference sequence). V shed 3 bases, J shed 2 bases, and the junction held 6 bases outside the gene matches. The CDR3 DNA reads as TGTGCCTGGAGCCAGGGGGCAGGAGGCAATCAGCCCCAGCATTTT. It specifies CAWSQGAGGNQPQHF.

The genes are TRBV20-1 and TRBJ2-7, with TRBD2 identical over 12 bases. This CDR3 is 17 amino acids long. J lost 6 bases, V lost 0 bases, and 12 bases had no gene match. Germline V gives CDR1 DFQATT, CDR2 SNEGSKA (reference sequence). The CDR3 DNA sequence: TGCAGTGCTAGAGAAGCCGCGGGACTAGCGGGTAGAGGCGAGCAGTACTTC. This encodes CSAREAAGLAGRGEQYF.

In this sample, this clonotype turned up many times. CDR3 loop: CSARVSVSSYEQYF. DNA for the CDR3: TGCAGTGCTAGAGTTAGCGTGAGCTCCTACGAGCAGTACTTC. V is TRBV20-1 and J is TRBJ2-7; possibly TRBD2 for D (5 bases). From germline, CDR1 is DFQATT and CDR2 SNEGSKA (reference sequence). The CDR3 is made up of 14 amino acids. V lost 1 base to trimming and J lost 0 bases, with 10 bases between them.

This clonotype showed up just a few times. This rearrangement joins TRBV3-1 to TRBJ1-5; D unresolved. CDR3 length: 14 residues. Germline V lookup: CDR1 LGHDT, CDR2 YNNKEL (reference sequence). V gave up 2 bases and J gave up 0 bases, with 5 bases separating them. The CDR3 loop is CASSQRDSNQPQHF. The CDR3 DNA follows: TGTGCCAGCAGCCAAAGAGATAGCAATCAGCCCCAGCATTTT.

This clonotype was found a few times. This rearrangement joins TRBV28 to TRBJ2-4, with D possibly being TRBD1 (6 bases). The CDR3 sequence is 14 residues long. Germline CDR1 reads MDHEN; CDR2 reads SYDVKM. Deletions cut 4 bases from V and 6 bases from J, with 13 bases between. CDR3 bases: TGTGCCAGCAGTTCTCAGGGGATTCGAAACATTCAGTACTTC. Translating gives CASSSQGIRNIQYF.

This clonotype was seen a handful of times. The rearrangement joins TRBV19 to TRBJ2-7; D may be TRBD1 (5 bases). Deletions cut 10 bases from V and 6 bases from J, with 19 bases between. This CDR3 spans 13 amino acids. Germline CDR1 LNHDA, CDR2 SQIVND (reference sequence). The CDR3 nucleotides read TGTGCCACAACAAGGACACCTGGGCGCGAGCAGTACTTC. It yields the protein CATTRTPGREQYF. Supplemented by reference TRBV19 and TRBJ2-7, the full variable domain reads DGGITQSPKYLFRKEGQNVTLSCEQNLNHDAMYWYRQDPGQGLRLIYYSQIVNDFQKGDIAEGYSVSREKKESFPLTVTSAQKNPTAFYLCATTRTPGREQYFGPGTRLTVT.

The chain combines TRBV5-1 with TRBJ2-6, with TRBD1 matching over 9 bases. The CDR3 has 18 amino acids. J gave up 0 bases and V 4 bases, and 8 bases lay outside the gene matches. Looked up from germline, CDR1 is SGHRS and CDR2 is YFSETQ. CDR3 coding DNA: TGCGCCAGCAGCCAGACAGGGGGAATGCTCTCTGGGGCCAACGTCCTGACTTTC. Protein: CASSQTGGMLSGANVLTF.

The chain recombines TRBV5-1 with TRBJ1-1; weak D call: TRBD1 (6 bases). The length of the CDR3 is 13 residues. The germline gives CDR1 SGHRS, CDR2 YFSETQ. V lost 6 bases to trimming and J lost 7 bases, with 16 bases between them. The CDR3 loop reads CASKREQGLEAFF. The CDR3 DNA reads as TGCGCCAGCAAAAGGGAACAGGGACTTGAAGCTTTCTTT.

The CDR3 DNA follows: TGCGCCAGCAGCGGTAACAACGGGGGCTCGGGGACCCAGTACTTC. This codes for CASSGNNGGSGTQYF. V and J are TRBV5-1 and TRBJ2-5; D possibly matches TRBD1 or TRBD2 (6 bases each). The CDR3 consists of 15 residues. V was clipped by 4 bases and J by 7 bases, with 20 bases between them. CDR1 SGHRS and CDR2 YFSETQ come from the germline V gene.

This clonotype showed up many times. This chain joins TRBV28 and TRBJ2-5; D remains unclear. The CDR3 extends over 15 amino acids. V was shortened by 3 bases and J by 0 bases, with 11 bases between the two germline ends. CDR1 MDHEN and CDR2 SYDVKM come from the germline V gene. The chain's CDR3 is CASSLDGSYQETQYF. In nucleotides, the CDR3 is TGTGCCAGCAGTTTGGACGGAAGTTACCAAGAGACCCAGTACTTC.

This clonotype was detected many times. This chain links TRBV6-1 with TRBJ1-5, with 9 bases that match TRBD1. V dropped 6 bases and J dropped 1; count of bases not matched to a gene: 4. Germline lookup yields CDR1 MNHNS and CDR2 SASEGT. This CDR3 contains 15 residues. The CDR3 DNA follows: TGTGCCAGCAGGACCGGGACAGGGAGCAATCAGCCCCAGCATTTT. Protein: CASRTGTGSNQPQHF.

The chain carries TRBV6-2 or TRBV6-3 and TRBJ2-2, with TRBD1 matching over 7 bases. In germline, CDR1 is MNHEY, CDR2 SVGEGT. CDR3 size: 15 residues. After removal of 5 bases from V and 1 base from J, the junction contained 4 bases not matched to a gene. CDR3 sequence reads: CASSRGTENTGELFF. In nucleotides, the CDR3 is TGTGCCAGCAGTCGAGGGACAGAGAACACCGGGGAGCTGTTTTTT.

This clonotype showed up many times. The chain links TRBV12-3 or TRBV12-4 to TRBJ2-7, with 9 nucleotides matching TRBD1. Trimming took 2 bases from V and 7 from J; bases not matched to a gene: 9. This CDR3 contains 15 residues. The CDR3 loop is CASSLRQGDPREQYF. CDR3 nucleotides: TGTGCCAGCAGTTTAAGACAGGGGGACCCTCGGGAGCAGTACTTC.

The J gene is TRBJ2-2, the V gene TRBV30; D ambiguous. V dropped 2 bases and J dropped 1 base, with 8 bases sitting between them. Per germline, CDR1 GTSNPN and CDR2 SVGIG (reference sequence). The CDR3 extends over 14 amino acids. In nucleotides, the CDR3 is TGTGCCTGGAGTATCGCCAGGAACACCGGGGAGCTGTTTTTT. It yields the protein CAWSIARNTGELFF.

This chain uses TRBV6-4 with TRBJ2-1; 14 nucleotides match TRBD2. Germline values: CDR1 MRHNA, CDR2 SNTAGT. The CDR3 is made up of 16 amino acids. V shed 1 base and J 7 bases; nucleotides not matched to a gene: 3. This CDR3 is CASSDWTSGRRNEQFF. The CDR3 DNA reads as TGTGCCAGCAGTGACTGGACTAGCGGGAGGAGAAATGAGCAGTTCTTC.

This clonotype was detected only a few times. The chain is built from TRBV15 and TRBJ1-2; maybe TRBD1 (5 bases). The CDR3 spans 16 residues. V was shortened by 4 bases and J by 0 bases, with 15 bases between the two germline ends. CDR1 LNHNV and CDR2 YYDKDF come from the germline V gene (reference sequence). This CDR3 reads CATSTRRGDPNYGYTF. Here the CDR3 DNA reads TGTGCCACCAGCACTCGTCGGGGCGATCCTAACTATGGCTACACCTTC.

CDR3 nucleotides: TGCGCCAGCAGCTTTAACAGGGAGAGATCGGAGACCCAGTACTTC. The encoded protein is CASSFNRERSETQYF. V is TRBV5-1 and J is TRBJ2-5; tentative D call: TRBD1 (6 bases). This CDR3 has 15 residues. Germline lookup yields CDR1 SGHRS and CDR2 YFSETQ. Between the trimmed V and J ends, which lost 2 bases and 5 bases, there was a span of 16 bases.

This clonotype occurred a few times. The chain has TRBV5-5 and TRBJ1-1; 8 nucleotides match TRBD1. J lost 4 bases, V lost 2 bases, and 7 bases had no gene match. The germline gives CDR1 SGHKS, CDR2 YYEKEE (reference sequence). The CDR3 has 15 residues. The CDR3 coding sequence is TGTGCCAGCAGCTTACGAGACAGGGGCGTCACTGAAGCTTTCTTT. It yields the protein CASSLRDRGVTEAFF.

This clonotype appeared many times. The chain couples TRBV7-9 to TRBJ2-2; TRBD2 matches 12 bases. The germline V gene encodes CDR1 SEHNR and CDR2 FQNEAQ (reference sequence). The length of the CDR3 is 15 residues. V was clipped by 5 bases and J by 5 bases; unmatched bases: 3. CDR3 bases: TGTGCCAGCAGCCCTGGACTAGCGGGAACCGGGGAGCTGTTTTTT. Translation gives CASSPGLAGTGELFF.

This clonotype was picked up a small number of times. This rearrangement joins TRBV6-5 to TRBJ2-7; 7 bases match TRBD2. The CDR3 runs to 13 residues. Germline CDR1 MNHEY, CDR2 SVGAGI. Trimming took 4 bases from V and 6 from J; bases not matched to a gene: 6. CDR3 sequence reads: CASSWAGALEQYF. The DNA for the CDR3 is TGTGCCAGCAGTTGGGCGGGAGCCCTCGAGCAGTACTTC.

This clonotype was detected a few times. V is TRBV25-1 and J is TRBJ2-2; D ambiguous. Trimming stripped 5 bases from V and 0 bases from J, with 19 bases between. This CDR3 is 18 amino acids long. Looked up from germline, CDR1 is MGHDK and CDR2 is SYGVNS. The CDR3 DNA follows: TGTGCCAGCAGTTTTGACGTCGGTCCGTCTTCGAACACCGGGGAGCTGTTTTTT. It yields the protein CASSFDVGPSSNTGELFF.

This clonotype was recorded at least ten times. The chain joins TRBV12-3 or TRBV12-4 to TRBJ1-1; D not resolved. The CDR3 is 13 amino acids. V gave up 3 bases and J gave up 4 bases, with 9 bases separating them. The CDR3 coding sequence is TGTGCCAGCAGTTTGGAGGGTCCCACTGAAGCTTTCTTT. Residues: CASSLEGPTEAFF.

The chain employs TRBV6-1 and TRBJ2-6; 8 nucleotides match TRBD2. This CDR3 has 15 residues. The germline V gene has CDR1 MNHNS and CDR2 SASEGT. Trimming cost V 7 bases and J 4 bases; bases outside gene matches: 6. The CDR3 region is CASTTGGQGANVLTF. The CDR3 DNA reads TGTGCCAGCACCACGGGGGGGCAGGGGGCCAACGTCCTGACTTTC.

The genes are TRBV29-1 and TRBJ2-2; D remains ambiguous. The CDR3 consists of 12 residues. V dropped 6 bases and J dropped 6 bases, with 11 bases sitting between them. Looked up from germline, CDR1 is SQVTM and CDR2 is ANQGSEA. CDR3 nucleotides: TGCAGCGTCCCCATGCCTTCCGGGGAGCTGTTTTTT. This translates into CSVPMPSGELFF.

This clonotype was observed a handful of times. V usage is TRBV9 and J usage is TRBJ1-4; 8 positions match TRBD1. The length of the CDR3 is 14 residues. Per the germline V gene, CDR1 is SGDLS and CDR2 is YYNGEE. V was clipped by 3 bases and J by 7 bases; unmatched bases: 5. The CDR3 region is CASSAQGASEKLFF. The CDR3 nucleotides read TGTGCCAGCAGCGCCCAGGGGGCTTCTGAAAAACTGTTTTTT. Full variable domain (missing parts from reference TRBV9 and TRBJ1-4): DSGVTQTPKHLITATGQRVTLRCSPRSGDLSVYWYQQSLDQGLQFLIQYYNGEERAKGNILERFSAQQFPDLHSELNLSSLELGDSALYFCASSAQGASEKLFFGSGTQLSVL.

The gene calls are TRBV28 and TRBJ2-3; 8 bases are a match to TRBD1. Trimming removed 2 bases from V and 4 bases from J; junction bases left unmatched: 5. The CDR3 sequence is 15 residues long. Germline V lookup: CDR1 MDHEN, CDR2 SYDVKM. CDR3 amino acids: CASSLQGAVADTQYF. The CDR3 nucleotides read TGTGCCAGCAGTTTACAGGGGGCAGTGGCAGATACGCAGTATTTT.

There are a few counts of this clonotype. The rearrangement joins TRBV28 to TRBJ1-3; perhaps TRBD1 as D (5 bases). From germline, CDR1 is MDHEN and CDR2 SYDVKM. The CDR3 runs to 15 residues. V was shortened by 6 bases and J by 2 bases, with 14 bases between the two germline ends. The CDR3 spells CASSHPGTAGNTIYF. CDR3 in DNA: TGTGCCAGCAGCCACCCCGGGACGGCTGGAAACACCATATATTTT. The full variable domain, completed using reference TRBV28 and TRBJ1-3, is DVKVTQSSRYLVKRTGEKVFLECVQDMDHENMFWYRQDPGLGLRLIYFSYDVKMKEKGDIPEGYSVSREKKERFSLILESASTNQTSMYLCASSHPGTAGNTIYFGEGSWLTVV.

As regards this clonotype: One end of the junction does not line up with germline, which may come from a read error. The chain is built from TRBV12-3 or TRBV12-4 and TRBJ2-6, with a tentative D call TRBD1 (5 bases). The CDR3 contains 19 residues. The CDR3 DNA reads TGTGCCAGCAGCTTAGTATCGGACACCGAAATCTCTGGGGCCAACGTCCTGACTTTC. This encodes CASSLVSDTEISGANVLTF.

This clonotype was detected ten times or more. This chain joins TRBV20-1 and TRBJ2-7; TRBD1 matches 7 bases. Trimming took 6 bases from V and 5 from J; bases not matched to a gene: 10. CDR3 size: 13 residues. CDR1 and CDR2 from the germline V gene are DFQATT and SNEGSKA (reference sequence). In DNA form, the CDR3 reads TGCAGTGCCAGAACAGGGGCTGGCAACGAGCAGTACTTC. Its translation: CSARTGAGNEQYF.

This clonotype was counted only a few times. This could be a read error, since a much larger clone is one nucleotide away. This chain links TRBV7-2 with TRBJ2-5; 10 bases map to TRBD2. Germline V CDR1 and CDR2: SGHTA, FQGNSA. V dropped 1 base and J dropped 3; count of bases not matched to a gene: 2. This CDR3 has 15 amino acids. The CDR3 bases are TGTGCCAGCAGCTTAGTAGCGGGAGGCAAAGAGACCCAGTACTTC. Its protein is CASSLVAGGKETQYF.

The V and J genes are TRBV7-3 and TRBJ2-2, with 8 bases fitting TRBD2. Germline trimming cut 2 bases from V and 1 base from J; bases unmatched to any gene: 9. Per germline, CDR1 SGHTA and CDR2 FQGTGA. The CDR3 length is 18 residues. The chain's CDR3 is CASSLLAGAILNTGELFF. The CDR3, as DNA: TGTGCCAGCAGCTTACTAGCGGGCGCCATCCTGAACACCGGGGAGCTGTTTTTT.

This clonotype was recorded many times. In DNA, the CDR3 is TGTGCCAGCAGGGACAGGCCTAGGCTCTCCTACGAGCAGTACTTC. It specifies CASRDRPRLSYEQYF. This chain connects TRBV2 to TRBJ2-7, with 7 positions matching TRBD1. The ends lost 6 bases at V and 0 bases at J; junction bases unmatched: 8. The CDR3 consists of 15 residues. In germline, CDR1 is SNHLY, CDR2 FYNNEI.